This TCR beta chain comes out of a study of Graves' ophthalmopathy and Graves' hyperthyroidism. Findings of the study overall: Most thyroid clonotypes with frequency above 0.001 were detected in blood too.

RNA served as the template for amplifying TCR beta CDR3 regions. Scientists carried out first-round RT-PCR using HTBI primers and then a second-round multiplex PCR. TCRdb used MiXCR to reprocess the multiplex PCR reads, holding one entry per CDR3 protein. The sample carries a few hundred thousand distinct CDR3 sequences, less than 45% recorded once. This clonotype was recorded a few times. The antigen remains undetermined. In germline, CDR1 is LNHNV, CDR2 YYDKDF (reference sequence). CDR3 length: 17 amino acids. Trimming shortened V by 2 bases and J by 1 base, and 15 bases separated the two germline ends. Among the exclusions were patients with other autoimmune diseases, uncontrolled infections, pregnancy or lactation.

The TCR comes from an adult man with Graves' hyperthyroidism. The sequenced sample was peripheral blood or thyroid tissue (not recorded which). The rearrangement links TRBV15 to TRBJ2-1, with a possible D match to TRBD1 (6 bases). The CDR3 loop reads CATSRSQGGRSYNEQFF. DNA of the CDR3: TGTGCCACCAGCAGATCCCAAGGGGGTAGGTCCTACAATGAGCAGTTCTTC.